What follows are 2 T cell receptor beta chains derived from one specimen sequenced in a study of T cells after yellow fever vaccination (dated by TCRdb to the late 2010s). This specimen's treatment or condition label, per the study, means: live attenuated yellow fever vaccine strain. The library was produced with 5' RACE. Sequenced on an Illumina HiSeq 2500. Clones were called with MiXCR by TCRdb after fastp trimmed the public reads at Q25, and only in-frame beta chains were retained. Each entry is one CDR3 protein sequence, shown with its most common DNA and genes. The sample has hundreds of thousands of distinct CDR3 sequences on record, less than 9.5% of them singletons. Together, the top ten hold under 20% of the sample. The source material was PBMCs, sampled about 49 days after the first yellow fever vaccination. The receptors were gathered from a man aged 18 to 30 who received the YFV17D yellow fever vaccine.

In its sample, this clonotype was seen many times. The chain joins TRBV20-1 to TRBJ1-2, with a tentative D call TRBD1 (5 bases). The CDR3 sequence is 15 residues long. Trimming left V 5 bases short and J 8 bases short, with 24 bases between. Germline loops: CDR1 DFQATT, CDR2 SNEGSKA (reference sequence). The chain's CDR3 is CSARRTEEGKGGYTF. As DNA, the CDR3 is TGCAGTGCTCGACGGACGGAAGAGGGGAAAGGAGGCTACACCTTC.

CDR3 nucleotides: TGCGCCAGCAGCCAAGATTTATTCCGTTCCGATACGCAGTATTTT. Translation: CASSQDLFRSDTQYF. This chain links TRBV4-3 with TRBJ2-3; D uncertain. CDR1 LGHNA and CDR2 YSLEER come from the germline V gene. The CDR3 length is 15 residues. V was shortened by 0 bases and J by 6 bases, with 13 bases between the two germline ends.